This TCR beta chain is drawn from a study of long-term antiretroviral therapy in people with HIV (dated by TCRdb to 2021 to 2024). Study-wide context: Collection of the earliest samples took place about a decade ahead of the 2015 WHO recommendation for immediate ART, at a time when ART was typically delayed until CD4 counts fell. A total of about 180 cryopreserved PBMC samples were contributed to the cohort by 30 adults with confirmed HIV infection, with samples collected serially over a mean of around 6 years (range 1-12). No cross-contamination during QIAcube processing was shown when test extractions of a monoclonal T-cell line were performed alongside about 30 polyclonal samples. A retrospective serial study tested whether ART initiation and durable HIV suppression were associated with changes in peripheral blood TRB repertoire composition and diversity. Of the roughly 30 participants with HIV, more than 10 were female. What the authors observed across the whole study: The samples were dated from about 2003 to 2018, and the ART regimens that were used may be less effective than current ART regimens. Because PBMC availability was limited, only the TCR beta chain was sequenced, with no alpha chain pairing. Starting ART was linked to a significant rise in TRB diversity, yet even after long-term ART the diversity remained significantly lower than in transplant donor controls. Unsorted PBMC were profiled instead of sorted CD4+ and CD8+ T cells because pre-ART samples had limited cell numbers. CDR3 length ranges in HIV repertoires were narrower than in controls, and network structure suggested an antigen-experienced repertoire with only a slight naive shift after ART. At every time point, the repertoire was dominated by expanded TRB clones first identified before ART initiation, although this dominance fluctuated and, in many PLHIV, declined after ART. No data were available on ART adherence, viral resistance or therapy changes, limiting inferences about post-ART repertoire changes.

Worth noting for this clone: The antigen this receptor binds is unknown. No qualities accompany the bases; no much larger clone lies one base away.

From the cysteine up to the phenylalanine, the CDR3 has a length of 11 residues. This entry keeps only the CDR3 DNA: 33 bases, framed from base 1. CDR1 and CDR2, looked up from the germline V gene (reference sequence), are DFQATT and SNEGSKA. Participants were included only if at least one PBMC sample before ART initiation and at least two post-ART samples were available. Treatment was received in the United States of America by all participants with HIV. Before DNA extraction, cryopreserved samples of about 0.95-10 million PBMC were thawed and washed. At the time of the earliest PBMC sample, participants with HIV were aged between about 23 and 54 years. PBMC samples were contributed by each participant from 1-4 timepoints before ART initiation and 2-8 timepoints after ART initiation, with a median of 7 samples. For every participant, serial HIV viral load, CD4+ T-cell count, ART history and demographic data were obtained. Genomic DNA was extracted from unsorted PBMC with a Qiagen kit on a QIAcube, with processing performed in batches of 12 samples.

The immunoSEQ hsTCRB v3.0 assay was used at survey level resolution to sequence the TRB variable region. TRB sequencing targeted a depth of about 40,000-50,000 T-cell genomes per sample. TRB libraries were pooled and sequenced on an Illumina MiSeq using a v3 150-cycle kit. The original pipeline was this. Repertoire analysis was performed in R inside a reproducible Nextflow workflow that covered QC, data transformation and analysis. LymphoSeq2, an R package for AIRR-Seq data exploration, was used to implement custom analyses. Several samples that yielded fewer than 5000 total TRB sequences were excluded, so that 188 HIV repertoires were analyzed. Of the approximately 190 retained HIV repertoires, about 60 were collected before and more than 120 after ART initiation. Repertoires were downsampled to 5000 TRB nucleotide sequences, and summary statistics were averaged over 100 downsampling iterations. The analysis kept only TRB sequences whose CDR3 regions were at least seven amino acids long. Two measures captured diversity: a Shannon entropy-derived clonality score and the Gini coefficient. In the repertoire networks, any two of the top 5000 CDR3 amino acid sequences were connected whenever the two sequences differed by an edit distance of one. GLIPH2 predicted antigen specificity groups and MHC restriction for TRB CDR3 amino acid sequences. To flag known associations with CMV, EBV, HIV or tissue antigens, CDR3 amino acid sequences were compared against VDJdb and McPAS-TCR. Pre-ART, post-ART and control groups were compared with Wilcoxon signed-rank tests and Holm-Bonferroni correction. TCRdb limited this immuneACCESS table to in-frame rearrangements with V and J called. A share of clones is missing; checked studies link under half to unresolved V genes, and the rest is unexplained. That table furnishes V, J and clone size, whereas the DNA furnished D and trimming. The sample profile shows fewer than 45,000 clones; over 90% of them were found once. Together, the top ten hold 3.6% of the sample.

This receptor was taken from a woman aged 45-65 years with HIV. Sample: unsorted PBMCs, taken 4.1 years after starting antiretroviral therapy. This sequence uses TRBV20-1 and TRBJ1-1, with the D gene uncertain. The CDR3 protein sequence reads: CNSLRGTEAFF. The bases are TGCAATAGCCTACGGGGCACTGAAGCTTTCTTT.